One T cell receptor beta chain is described in this entry. As yet, its antigen is unknown. A single base separates this from a much larger clone, so it may be a read error. V dropped 7 bases and J dropped 2 bases, with 23 bases sitting between them. The CDR3 has 17 residues. Germline V gives CDR1 SGHVS, CDR2 FNYEAQ. This entry is derived from a study of T cell repertoires in cytomegalovirus infection. Study in general: The public TCR beta signatures pointed to both CMV infection and matching HLA type. Study conclusions and caveats: Dominating the ex vivo response were TCR beta clonotypes that were CMV-specific and HLA-C-restricted.

TCRdb reanalysed the reads using MiXCR and keeps one entry per CDR3 protein. Among 150,000 to 200,000 distinct CDR3 sequences listed, approximately 30% were seen once. The TCR sequence derives from a human donor in good health (CMV status not recorded). Some clones in this sample may be carry-over from other donors' samples. Sequencing input: PBMCs. The chain uses TRBV7-6 and TRBJ2-5, with D perhaps assigned TRBD1 or TRBD2 (6 bases each). CDR3 in amino acids: CASNYPPAQGRQETQYF. CDR3 DNA sequence: TGTGCCAGCAACTATCCCCCCGCTCAGGGGAGGCAAGAGACCCAGTACTTC. The complete variable domain, with remaining parts taken from reference TRBV7-6 and TRBJ2-5, reads GAGVSQSPRYKVTKRGQDVALRCDPISGHVSLYWYRQALGQGPEFLTYFNYEAQQDKSGLPNDRFSAERPEGSISTLTIQRTEQRDSAMYRCASNYPPAQGRQETQYFGPGTRLLVL.